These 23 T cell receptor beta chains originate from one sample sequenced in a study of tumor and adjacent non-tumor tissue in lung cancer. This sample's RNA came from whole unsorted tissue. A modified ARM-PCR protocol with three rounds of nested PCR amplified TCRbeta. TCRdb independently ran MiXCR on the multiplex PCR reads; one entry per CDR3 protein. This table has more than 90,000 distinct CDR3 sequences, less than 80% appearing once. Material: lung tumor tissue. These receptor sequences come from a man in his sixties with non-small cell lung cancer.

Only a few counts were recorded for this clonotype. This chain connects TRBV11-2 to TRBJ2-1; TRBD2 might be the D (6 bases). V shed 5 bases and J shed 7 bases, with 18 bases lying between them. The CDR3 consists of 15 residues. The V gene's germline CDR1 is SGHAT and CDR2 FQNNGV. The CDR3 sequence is CASSARDLNRNEQFF. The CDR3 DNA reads TGTGCCAGCAGCGCCCGGGACTTAAATCGGAATGAGCAGTTCTTC.

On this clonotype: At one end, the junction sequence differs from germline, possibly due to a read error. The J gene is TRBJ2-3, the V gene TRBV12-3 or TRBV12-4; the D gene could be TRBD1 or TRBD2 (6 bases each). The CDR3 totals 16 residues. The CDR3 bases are TGTGCCTGCCACGGTCCACGGGGGCCCCCCACAGATACACAGTATTTT. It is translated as CACHGPRGPPTDTQYF.

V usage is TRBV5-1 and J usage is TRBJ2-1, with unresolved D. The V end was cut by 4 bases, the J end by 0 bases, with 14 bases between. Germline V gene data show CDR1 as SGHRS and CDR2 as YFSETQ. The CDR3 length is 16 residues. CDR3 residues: CASSPGFQSSYNEQFF. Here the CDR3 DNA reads TGCGCCAGCAGCCCCGGATTCCAAAGCTCCTACAATGAGCAGTTCTTC. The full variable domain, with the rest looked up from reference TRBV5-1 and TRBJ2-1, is KAGVTQTPRYLIKTRGQQVTLSCSPISGHRSVSWYQQTPGQGLQFLFEYFSETQRNKGNFPGRFSGRQFSNSRSEMNVSTLELGDSALYLCASSPGFQSSYNEQFFGPGTRLTVL.

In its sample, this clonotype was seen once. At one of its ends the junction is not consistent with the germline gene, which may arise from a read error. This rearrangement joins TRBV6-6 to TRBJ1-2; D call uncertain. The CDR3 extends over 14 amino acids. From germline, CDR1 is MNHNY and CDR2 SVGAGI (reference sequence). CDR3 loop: CASSFTDGWDGYTF. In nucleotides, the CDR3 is TGTGCCAGCAGTTTCACAGATGGATGGGATGGCTACACCTTT.

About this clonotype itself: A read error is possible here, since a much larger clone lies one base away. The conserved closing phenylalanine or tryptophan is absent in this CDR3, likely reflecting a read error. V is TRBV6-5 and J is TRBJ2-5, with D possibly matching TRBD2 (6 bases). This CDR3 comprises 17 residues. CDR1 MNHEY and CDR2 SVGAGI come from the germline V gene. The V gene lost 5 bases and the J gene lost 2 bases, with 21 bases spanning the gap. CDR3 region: CASSTSDRLLAQETQYI. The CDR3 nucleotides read TGTGCCAGCAGTACCTCCGACAGACTACTAGCACAAGAGACCCAGTACATC.

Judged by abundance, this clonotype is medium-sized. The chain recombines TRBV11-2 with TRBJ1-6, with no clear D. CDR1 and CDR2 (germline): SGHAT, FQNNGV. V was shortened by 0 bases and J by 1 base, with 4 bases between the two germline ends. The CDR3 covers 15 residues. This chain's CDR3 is CASSLDRSYNSPLHF. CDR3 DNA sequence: TGTGCCAGCAGCTTAGACAGGTCCTATAATTCACCCCTCCACTTT.

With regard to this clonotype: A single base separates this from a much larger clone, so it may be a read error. This chain's CDR3 is CASRILGQGGEAFF. The CDR3 DNA sequence: TGTGCCAGCAGGATCCTAGGACAGGGCGGTGAAGCTTTCTTT. This sequence joins TRBV11-2 and TRBJ1-1, with 8 bases matching TRBD1. Germline V gives CDR1 SGHAT, CDR2 FQNNGV. J lost 7 bases, V lost 6 bases, and 10 bases had no gene match. This CDR3 region has 14 residues. Full variable domain (remainder filled in from reference TRBV11-2 and TRBJ1-1): EAGVAQSPRYKIIEKRQSVAFWCNPISGHATLYWYQQILGQGPKLLIQFQNNGVVDDSQLPKDRFSAERLKGVDSTLKIQPAKLEDSAVYLCASRILGQGGEAFFGQGTRLTVV.

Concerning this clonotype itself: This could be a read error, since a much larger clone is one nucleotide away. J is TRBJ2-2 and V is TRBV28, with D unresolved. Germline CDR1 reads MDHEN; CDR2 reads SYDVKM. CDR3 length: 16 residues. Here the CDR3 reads CASSLQAPAATWELFF. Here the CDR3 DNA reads TGTGCCAGCAGTTTGCAGGCACCGGCGGCCACCTGGGAGCTGTTTTTT.

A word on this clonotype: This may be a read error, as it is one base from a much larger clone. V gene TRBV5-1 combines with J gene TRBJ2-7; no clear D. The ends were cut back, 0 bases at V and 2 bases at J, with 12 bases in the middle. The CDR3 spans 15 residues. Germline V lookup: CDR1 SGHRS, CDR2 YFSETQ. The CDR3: CASSLEADPAYEQYF. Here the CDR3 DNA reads TGCGCCAGCAGCTTGGAGGCAGATCCAGCCTACGAGCAGTACTTC.

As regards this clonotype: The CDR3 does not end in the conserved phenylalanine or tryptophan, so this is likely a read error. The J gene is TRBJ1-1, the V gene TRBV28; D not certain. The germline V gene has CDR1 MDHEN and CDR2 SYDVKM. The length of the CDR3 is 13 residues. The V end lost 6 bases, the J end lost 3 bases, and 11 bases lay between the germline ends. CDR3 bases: TGTGCCAGCAGCTTCCTGAGGGACACTGAAGCTTTCTAT. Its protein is CASSFLRDTEAFY.

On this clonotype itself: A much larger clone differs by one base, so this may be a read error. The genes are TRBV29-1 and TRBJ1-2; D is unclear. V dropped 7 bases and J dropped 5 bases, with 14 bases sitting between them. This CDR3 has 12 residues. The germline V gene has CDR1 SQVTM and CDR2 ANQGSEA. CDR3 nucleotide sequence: TGCAGCGCACCAGAAGGACTTTATGGCTACACCTTC. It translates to CSAPEGLYGYTF.

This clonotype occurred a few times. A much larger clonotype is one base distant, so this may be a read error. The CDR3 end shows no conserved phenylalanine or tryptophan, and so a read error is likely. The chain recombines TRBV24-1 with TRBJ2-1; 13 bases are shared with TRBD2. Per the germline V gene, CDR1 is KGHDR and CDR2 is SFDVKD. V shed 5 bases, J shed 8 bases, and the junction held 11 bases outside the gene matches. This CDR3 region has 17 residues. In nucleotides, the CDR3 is TGTGCCACCAGTGTCCAAAGGACTAGCGGGAGAGTCTATGAGCAGTTCCTC. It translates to CATSVQRTSGRVYEQFL.

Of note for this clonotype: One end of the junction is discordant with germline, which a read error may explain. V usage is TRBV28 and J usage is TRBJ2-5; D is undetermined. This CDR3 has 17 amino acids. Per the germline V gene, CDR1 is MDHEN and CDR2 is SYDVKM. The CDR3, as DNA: TGTGCCAACAGTCCTCCAGTCCTCCAAGGGCCGAGAGAGACCCAGTACTTC. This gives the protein CANSPPVLQGPRETQYF. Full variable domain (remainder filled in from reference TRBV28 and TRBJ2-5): DVKVTQSSRYLVKRTGEKVFLECVQDMDHENMFWYRQDPGLGLRLIYFSYDVKMKEKGDIPEGYSVSREKKERFSLILESASTNQTSMYLCANSPPVLQGPRETQYFGPGTRLLVL.

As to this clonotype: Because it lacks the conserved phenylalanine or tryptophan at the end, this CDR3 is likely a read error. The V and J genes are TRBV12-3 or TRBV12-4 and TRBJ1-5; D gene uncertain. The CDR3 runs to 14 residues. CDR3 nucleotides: TGTGCCAGCAGTCCCGGATCGCGGGGTCAGCTCCAGCATTCT. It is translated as CASSPGSRGQLQHS.

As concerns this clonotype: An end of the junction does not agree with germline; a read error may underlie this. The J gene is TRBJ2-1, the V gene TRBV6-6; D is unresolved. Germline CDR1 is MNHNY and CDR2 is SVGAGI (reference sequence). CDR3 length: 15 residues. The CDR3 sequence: CAGSYFAWMDNEQFF. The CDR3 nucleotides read TGTGCCGGCAGTTATTTTGCATGGATGGACAATGAGCAGTTCTTC.

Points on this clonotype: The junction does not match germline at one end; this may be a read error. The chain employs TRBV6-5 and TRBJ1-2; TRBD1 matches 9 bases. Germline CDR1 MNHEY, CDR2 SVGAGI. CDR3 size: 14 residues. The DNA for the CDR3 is TGTGACAGCAGTTACTCGGTACAGGGGGCGGGCTACATCTTC. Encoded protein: CDSSYSVQGAGYIF.

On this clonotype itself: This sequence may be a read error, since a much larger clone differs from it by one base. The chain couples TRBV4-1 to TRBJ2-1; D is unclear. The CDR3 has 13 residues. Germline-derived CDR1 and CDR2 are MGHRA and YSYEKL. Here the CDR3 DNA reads TGCGCCAGCAGCCAAGAGGCGTACAATGAGCAGCTCTTC. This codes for CASSQEAYNEQLF.

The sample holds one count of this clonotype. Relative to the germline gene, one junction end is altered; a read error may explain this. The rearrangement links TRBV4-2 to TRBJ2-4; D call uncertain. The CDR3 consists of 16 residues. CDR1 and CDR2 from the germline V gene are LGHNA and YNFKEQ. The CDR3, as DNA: TGCGCCAGCAGCCAAGGTGTGGTCCCCCCAGCGAACATTCAGTACTTC. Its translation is CASSQGVVPPANIQYF.

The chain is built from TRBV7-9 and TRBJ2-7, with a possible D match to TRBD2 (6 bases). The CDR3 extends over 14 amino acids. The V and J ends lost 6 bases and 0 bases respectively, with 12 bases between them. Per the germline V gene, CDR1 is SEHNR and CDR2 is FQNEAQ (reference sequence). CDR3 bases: TGTGCCAGCAGGGATCCGGGAGACTCCTACGAGCAGTACTTC. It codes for CASRDPGDSYEQYF.

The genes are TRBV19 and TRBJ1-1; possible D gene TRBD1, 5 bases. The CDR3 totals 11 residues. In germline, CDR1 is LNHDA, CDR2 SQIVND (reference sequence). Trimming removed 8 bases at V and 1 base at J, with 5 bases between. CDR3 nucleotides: TGTGCCAGTGGGGGGAACACTGAAGCTTTCTTT. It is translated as CASGGNTEAFF.

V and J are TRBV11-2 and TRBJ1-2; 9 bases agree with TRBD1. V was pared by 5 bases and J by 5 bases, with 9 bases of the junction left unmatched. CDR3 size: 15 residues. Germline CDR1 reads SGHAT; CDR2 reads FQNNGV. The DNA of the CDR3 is TGTGCCAGCAGCACCACCGGGACAGGGATTTATGGCTACACCTTC. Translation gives CASSTTGTGIYGYTF.

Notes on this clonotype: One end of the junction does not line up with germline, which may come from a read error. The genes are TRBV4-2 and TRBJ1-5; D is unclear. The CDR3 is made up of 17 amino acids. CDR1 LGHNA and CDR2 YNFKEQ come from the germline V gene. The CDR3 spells CASSRDLGKSSNQPQHF. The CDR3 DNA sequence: TGTGCCAGCAGCCGAGATCTCGGGAAGAGTAGCAATCAGCCCCAGCACTTT.

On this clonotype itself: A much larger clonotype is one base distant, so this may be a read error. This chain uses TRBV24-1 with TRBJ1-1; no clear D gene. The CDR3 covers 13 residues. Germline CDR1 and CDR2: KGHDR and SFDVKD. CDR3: CATGDPGRPEAFF. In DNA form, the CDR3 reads TGTGCCACCGGTGATCCCGGGCGGCCTGAAGCTTTCTTT.